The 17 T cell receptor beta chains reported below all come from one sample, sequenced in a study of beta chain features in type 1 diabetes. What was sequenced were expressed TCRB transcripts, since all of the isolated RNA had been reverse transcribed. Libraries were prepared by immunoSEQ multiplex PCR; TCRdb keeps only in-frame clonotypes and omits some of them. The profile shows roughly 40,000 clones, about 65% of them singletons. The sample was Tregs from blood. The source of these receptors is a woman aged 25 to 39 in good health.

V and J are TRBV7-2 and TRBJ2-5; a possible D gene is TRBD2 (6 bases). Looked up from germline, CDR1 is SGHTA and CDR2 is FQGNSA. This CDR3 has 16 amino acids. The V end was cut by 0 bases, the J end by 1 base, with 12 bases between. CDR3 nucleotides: TGTGCCAGCAGCTTAGCGTGGGGTAGCGGCCAAGAGACCCAGTACTTC. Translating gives CASSLAWGSGQETQYF. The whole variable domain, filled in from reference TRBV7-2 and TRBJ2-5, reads GAGVSQSPSNKVTEKGKDVELRCDPISGHTALYWYRQSLGQGLEFLIYFQGNSAPDKSGLPSDRFSAERTGGSVSTLTIQRTQQEDSAVYLCASSLAWGSGQETQYFGPGTRLLVL.

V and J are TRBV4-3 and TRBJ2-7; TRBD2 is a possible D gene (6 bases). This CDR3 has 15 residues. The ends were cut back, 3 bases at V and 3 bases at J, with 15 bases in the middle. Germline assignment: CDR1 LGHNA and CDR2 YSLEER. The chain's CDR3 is CASSQSPGLNYEQYF. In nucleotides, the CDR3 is TGCGCCAGCAGCCAGAGTCCGGGACTTAACTACGAGCAGTACTTC.

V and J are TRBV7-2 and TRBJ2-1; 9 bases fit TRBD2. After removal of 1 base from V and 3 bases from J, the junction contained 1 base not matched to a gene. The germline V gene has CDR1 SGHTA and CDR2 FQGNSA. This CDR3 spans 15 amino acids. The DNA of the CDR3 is TGTGCCAGCAGCTTAGTAGCGGGAGACTACAATGAGCAGTTCTTC. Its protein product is CASSLVAGDYNEQFF.

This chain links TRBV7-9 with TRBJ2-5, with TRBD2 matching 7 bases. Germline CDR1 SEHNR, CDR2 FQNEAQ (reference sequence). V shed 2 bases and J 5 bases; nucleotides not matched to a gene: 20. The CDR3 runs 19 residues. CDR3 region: CASSLMVYGEGSFFETQYF. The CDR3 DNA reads TGTGCCAGCAGCTTAATGGTATACGGGGAGGGGTCGTTTTTCGAGACCCAGTACTTC. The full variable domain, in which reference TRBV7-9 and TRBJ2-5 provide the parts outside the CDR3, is DTGVSQNPRHKITKRGQNVTFRCDPISEHNRLYWYRQTLGQGPEFLTYFQNEAQLEKSRLLSDRFSAERPKGSFSTLEIQRTEQGDSAMYLCASSLMVYGEGSFFETQYFGPGTRLLVL.

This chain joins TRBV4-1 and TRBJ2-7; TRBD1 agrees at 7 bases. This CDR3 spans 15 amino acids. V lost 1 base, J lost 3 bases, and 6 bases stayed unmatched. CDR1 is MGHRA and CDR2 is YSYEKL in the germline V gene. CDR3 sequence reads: CASSQARQGGYEQYF. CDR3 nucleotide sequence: TGCGCCAGCAGCCAAGCCAGACAGGGTGGCTACGAGCAGTACTTC.

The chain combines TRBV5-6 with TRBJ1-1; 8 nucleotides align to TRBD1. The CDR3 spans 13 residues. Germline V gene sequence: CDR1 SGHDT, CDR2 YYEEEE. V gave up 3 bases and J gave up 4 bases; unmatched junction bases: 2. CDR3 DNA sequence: TGTGCCAGCAGCTACACAGGGGGCACTGAAGCTTTCTTT. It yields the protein CASSYTGGTEAFF.

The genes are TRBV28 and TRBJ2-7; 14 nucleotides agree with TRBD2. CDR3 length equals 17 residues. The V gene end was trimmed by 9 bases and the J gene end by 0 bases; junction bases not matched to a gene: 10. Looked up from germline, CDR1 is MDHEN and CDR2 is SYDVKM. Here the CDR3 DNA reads TGTGCCAGTGACGGACTAGCGGGAGGAAAGAGCTCCTACGAGCAGTACTTC. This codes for CASDGLAGGKSSYEQYF.

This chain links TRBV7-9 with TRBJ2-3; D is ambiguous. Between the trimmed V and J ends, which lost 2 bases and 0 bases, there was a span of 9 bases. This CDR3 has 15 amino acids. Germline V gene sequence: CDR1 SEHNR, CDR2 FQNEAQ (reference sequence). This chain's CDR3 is CASSLSAASTDTQYF. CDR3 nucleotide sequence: TGTGCCAGCAGCTTAAGTGCGGCGAGCACAGATACGCAGTATTTT.

The CDR3 nucleotides read TGTGCCAGCAGTTTAAGGGCAGGGAAGGGTTATTCACCCCTCCACTTT. Translated, it gives CASSLRAGKGYSPLHF. This rearrangement joins TRBV28 to TRBJ1-6; possible D gene TRBD1, 5 bases. Germline assignment: CDR1 MDHEN and CDR2 SYDVKM. Trimming shortened V by 2 bases and J by 8 bases, and 16 bases separated the two germline ends. CDR3 length equals 16 residues.

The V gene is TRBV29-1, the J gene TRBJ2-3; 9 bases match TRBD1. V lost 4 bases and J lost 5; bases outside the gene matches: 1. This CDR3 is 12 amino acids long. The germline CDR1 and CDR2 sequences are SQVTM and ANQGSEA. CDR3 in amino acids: CSVVDRGDTQYF. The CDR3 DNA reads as TGCAGCGTTGTGGACAGGGGAGATACGCAGTATTTT.

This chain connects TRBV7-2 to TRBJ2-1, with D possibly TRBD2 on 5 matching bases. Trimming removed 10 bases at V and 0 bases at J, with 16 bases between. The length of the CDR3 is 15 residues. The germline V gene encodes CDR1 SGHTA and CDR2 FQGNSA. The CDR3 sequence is CAISMAGPSYNEQFF. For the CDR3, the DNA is TGTGCCATATCTATGGCGGGCCCCTCCTACAATGAGCAGTTCTTC.

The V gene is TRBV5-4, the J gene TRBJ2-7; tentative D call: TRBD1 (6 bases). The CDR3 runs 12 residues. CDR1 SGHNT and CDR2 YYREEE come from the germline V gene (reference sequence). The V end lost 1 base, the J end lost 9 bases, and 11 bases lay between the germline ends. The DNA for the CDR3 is TGTGCCAGCAGCTTGAACAGGGTAGGGCAGTACTTC. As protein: CASSLNRVGQYF.

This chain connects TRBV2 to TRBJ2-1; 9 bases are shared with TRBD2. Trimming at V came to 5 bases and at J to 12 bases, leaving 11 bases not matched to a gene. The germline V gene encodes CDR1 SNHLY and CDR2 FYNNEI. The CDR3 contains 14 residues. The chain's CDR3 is CASSNGTSRRGQFF. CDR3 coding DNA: TGTGCCAGCAGTAATGGGACTAGCAGACGAGGGCAGTTCTTC.

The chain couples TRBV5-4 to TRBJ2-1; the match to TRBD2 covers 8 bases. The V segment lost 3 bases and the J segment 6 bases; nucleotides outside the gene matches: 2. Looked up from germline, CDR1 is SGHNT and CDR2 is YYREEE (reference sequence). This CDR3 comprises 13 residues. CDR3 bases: TGTGCCAGCAGCTCGAGCGGGAGCAATGAGCAGTTCTTC. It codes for CASSSSGSNEQFF.

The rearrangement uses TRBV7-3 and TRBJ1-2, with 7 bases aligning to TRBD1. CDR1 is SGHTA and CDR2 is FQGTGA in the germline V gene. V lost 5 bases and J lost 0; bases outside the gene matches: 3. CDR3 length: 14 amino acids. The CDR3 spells CASSPGTANYGYTF. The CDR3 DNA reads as TGTGCCAGCAGCCCCGGGACAGCTAACTATGGCTACACCTTC.

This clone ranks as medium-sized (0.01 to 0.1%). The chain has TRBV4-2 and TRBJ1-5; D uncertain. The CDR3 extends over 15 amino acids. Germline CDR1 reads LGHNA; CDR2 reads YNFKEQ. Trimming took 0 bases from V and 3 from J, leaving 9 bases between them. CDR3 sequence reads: CASSQDAGYNQPQHF. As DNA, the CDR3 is TGTGCCAGCAGCCAAGACGCGGGATACAATCAGCCCCAGCATTTT.

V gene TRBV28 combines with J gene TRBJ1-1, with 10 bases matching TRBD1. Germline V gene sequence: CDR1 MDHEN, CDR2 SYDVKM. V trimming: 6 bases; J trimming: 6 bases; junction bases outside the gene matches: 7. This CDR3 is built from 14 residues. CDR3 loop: CASRAETGGPEAFF. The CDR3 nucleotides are TGTGCCAGCAGGGCTGAGACAGGGGGCCCTGAAGCTTTCTTT.